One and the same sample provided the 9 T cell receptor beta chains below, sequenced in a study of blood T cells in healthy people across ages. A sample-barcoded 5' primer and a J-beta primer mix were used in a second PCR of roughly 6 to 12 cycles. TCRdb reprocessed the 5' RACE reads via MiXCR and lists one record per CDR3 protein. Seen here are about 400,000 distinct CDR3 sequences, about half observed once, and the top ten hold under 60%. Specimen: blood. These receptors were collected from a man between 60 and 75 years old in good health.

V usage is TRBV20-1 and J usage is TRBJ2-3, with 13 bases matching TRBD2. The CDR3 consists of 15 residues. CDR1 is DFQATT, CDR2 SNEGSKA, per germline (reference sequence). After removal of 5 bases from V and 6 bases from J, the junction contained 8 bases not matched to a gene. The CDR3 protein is CSAPTSGGLTDTQYF. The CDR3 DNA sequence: TGCAGTGCTCCGACTAGCGGGGGGCTGACGGATACGCAGTATTTT.

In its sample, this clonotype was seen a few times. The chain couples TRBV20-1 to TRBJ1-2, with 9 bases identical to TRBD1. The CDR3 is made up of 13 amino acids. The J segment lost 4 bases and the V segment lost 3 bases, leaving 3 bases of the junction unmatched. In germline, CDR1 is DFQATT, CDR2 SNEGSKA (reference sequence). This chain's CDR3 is CSARGQGVYGYTF. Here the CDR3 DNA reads TGCAGTGCTAGGGGACAGGGAGTCTATGGCTACACCTTC.

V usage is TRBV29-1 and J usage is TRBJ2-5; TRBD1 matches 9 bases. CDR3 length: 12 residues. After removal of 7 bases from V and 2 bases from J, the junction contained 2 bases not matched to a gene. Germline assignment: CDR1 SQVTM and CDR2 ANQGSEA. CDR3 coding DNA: TGCAGCGGCGGGACAGGGCAAGAGACCCAGTACTTC. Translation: CSGGTGQETQYF.

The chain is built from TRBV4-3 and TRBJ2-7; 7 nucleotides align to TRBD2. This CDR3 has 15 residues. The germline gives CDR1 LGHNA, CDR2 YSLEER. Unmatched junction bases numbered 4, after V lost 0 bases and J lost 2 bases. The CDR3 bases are TGCGCCAGCAGCCAAGATTGGGGGGGAACCTACGAGCAGTACTTC. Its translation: CASSQDWGGTYEQYF.

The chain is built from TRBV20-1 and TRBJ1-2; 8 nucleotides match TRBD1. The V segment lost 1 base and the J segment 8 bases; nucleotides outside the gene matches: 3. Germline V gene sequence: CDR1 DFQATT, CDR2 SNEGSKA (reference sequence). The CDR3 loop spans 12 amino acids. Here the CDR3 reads CSARVQGDGYTF. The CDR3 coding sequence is TGCAGTGCTAGAGTACAGGGGGACGGCTACACCTTC.

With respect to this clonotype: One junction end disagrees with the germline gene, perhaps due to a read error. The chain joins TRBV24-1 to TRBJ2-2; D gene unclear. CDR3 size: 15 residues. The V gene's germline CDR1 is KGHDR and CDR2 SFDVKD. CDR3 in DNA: TGTGCCACCAATGATCAAAAACTTAACACCGGGGAGCTGTTTTTT. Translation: CATNDQKLNTGELFF.

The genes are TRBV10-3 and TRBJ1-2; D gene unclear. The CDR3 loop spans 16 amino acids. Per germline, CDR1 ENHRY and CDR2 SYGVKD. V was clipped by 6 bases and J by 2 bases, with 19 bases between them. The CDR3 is CAISQDPKAYNYGYTF. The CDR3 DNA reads TGTGCCATCAGCCAGGACCCCAAGGCCTACAACTATGGCTACACCTTC.

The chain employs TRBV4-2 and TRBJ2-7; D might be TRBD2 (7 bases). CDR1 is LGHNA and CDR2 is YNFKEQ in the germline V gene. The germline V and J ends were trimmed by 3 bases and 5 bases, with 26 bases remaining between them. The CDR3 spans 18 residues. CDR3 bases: TGTGCCAGCAGCCACGAGACGGGGGGCCGATCCGGGGGTGACGAGCAGTACTTC. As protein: CASSHETGGRSGGDEQYF.

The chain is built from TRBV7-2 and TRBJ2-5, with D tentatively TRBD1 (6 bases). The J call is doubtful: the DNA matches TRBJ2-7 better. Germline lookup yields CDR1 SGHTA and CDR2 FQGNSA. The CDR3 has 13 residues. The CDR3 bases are TGTGCCAGCAGCTCAGACAGGTTTGGCGAGCAGTACTTC. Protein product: CASSSDRFGEQYF.